This T cell receptor (beta chain) is from a study of shared clonotypes between healthy human individuals. Study-level points and caveats: Large sequencing depth failed to make sorted-subset sequencing complete, rarefaction showed.

Positively selected for CCR7, the CD45RO-negative cells used as naive CD8 cells excluded terminally differentiated effector memory CD45RA+ cells. Turning to this clone: As yet, its antigen is unknown.

Germline assignment: CDR1 MNHEY and CDR2 SMNVEV (reference sequence). This CDR3 region has 13 residues. V was pared by 3 bases and J by 3 bases, with 9 bases between. This table comes from immunoSEQ multiplex PCR, and its TCRdb copy is limited to in-frame clones, with some not included. This sample yields 550,000 to 750,000 clones, of which 90% to 95% are seen a single time; about 24% belongs to the top ten. The material sequenced was naive CD8+ T cells sorted from blood. The sequence came from a man aged 30 to 45 in good health. The V gene is TRBV27, the J gene TRBJ2-7; D is unclear. The CDR3 sequence is CASSFSANYEQYF. The CDR3 DNA reads as TGTGCCAGCAGTTTTTCTGCGAACTACGAGCAGTACTTC.